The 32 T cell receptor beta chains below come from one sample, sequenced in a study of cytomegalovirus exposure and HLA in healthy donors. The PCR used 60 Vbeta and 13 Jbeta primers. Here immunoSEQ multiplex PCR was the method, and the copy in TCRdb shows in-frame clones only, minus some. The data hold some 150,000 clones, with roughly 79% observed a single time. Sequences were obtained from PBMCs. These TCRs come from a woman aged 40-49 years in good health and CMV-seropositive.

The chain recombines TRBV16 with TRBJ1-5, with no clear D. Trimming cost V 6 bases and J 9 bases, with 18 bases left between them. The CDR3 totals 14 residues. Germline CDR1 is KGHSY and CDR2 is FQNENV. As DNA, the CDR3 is TGTGCCAGCAGTCGGGGTGGCTCTGATCGGCCCCAGCATTTT. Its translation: CASSRGGSDRPQHF. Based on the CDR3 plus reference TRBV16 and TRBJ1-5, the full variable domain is GEEVAQTPKHLVRGEGQKAKLYCAPIKGHSYVFWYQQVLKNEFKFLISFQNENVFDETGMPKERFSAKCLPNSPCSLEIQATKLEDSAVYFCASSRGGSDRPQHFGDGTRLSIL.

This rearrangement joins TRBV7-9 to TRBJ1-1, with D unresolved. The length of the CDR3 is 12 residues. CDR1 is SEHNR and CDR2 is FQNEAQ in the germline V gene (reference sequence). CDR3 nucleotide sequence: TGTGGGTCCCAACAGATGAACACTGAAGCTTTCTTT. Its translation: CGSQQMNTEAFF.

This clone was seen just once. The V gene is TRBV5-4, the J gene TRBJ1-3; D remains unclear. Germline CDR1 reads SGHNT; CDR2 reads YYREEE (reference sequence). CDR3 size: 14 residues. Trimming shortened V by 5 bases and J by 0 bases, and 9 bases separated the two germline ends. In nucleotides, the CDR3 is TGTGCCAGCAGTCTCGACACCTCTGGAAACACCATATATTTT. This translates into CASSLDTSGNTIYF.

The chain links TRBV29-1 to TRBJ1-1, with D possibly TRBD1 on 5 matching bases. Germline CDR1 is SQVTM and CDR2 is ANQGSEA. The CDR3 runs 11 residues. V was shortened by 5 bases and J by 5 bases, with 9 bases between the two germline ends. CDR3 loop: CSVRGVTEAFF. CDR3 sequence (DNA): TGCAGCGTTCGGGGGGTAACTGAAGCTTTCTTT. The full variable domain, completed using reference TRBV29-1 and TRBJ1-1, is SAVISQKPSRDICQRGTSLTIQCQVDSQVTMMFWYRQQPGQSLTLIATANQGSEATYESGFVIDKFPISRPNLTFSTLTVSNMSPEDSSIYLCSVRGVTEAFFGQGTRLTVV.

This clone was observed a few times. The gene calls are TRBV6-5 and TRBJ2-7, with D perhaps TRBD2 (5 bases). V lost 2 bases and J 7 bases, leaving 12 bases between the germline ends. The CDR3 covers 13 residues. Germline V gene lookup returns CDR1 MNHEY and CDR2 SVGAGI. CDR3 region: CASSYVPGNEQYF. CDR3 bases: TGTGCCAGCAGTTACGTCCCCGGGAATGAGCAGTACTTC.

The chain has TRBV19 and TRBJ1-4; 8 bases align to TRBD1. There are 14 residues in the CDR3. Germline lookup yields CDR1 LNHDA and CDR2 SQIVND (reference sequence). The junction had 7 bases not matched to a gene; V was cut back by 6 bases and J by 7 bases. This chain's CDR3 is CASRPGGAGEKLFF. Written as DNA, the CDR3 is TGTGCCAGTAGACCAGGGGGCGCCGGTGAAAAACTGTTTTTT.

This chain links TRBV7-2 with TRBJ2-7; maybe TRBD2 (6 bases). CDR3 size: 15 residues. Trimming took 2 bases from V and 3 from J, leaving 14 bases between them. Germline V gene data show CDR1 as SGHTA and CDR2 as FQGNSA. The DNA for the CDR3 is TGTGCCAGCAGCTTATTCGAGTTCGGGGGCTACGAGCAGTACTTC. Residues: CASSLFEFGGYEQYF.

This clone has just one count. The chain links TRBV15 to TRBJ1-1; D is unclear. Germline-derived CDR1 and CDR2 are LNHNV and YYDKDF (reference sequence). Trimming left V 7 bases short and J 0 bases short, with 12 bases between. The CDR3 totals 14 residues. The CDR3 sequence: CATMSNYLNTEAFF. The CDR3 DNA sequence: TGTGCCACCATGTCGAACTATCTGAACACTGAAGCTTTCTTT.

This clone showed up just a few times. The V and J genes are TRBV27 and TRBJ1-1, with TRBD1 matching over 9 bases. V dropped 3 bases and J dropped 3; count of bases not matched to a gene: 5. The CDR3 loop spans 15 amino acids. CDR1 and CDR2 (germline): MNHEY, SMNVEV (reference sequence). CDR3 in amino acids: CASSFGGTGYTEAFF. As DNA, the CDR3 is TGTGCCAGCAGTTTCGGAGGGACAGGGTACACTGAAGCTTTCTTT.

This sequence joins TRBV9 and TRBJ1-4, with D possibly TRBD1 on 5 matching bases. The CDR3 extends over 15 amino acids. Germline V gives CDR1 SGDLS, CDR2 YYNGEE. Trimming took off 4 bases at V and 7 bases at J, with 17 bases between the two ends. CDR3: CASSPQGGLGEKLFF. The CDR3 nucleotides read TGTGCCAGCAGCCCCCAGGGTGGGCTGGGTGAAAAACTGTTTTTT.

The CDR3 here is CASSQAGGYEQYF. CDR3 bases: TGCGCCAGCAGTCAAGCGGGGGGCTACGAGCAGTACTTC. V is TRBV10-2 and J is TRBJ2-7; 9 bases match TRBD2. The CDR3 runs to 13 residues. CDR1 and CDR2 from the germline V gene are WSHSY and SAAADI. The V and J ends lost 5 bases and 3 bases, in that order; junction bases with no gene match: 2.

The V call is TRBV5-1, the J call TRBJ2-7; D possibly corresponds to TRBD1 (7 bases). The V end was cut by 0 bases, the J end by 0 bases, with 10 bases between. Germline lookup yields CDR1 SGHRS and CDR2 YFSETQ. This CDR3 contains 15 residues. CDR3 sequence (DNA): TGCGCCAGCAGCTTGGGGCAGGGGGGCTCCTACGAGCAGTACTTC. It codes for CASSLGQGGSYEQYF.

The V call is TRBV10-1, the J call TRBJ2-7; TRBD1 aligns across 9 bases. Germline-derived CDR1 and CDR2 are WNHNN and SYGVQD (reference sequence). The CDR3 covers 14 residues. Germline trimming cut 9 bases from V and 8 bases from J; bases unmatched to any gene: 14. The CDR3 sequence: CASNPGQGGEKQYF. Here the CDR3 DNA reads TGCGCCAGTAACCCGGGACAGGGAGGGGAAAAGCAGTACTTC.

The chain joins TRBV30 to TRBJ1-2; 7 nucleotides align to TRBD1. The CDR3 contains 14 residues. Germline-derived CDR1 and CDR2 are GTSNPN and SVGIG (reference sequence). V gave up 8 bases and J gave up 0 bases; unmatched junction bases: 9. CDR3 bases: TGTGCCGGTACAGGGGCGCAAGCTAACTATGGCTACACCTTC. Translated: CAGTGAQANYGYTF.

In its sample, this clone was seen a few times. CDR3 in DNA: TGTGCCAGCAGCCCAGCACAGGGGGACATCTATGGCTACACCTTC. This gives the protein CASSPAQGDIYGYTF. The V gene is TRBV4-2, the J gene TRBJ1-2; 8 bases are a match to TRBD1. The CDR3 totals 15 residues. Germline CDR1 LGHNA, CDR2 YNFKEQ. V was clipped by 4 bases and J by 4 bases; unmatched bases: 8.

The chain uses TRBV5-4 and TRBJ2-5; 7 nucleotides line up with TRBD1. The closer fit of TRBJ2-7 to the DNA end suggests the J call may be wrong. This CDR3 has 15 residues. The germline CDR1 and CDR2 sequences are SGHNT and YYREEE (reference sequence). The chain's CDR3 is CASSLSLDRNYEQYF. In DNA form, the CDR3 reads TGTGCCAGCAGCTTGAGTTTGGACAGGAACTACGAGCAGTACTTC.

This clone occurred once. The CDR3 sequence is CAWRRGGYEQYF. The CDR3 DNA follows: TGTGCCTGGAGGAGGGGAGGGTACGAGCAGTACTTC. This chain connects TRBV30 to TRBJ2-7; 7 bases match TRBD2. The CDR3 has 12 residues. Germline CDR1 GTSNPN, CDR2 SVGIG (reference sequence). The V and J ends lost 3 bases and 4 bases, in that order; junction bases with no gene match: 3.

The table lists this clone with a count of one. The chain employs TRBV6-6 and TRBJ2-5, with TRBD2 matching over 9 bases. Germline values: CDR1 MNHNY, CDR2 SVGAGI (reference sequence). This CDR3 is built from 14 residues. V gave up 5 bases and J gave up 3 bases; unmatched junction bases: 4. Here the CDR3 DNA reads TGTGCCAGCAGTCCACTAGCGGGCGAAGAGACCCAGTACTTC. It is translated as CASSPLAGEETQYF.

The CDR3 DNA reads TGTGCCAGCAGCAAAGACAGGGAATGGAGCGGGGAGCTGTTTTTT. Its translation: CASSKDREWSGELFF. V gene TRBV11-2 combines with J gene TRBJ2-2, with TRBD1 matching over 7 bases. Germline lookup yields CDR1 SGHAT and CDR2 FQNNGV. Trimming cost V 5 bases and J 7 bases; bases outside gene matches: 10. This CDR3 has 15 residues.

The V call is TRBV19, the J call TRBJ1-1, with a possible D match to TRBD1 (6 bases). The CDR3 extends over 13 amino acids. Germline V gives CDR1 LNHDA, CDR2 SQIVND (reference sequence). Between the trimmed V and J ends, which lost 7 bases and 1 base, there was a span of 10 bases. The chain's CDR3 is CASTQQGNTEAFF. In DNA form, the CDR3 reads TGTGCCAGTACCCAACAGGGGAACACTGAAGCTTTCTTT. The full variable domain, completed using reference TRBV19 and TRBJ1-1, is DGGITQSPKYLFRKEGQNVTLSCEQNLNHDAMYWYRQDPGQGLRLIYYSQIVNDFQKGDIAEGYSVSREKKESFPLTVTSAQKNPTAFYLCASTQQGNTEAFFGQGTRLTVV.

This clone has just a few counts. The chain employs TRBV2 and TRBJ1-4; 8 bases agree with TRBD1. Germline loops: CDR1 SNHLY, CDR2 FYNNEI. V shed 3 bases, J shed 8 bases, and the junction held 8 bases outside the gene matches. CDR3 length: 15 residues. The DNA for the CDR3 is TGTGCCAGCAGTGAGGGGACAGGCGGTTGGGAAAAACTGTTTTTT. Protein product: CASSEGTGGWEKLFF.

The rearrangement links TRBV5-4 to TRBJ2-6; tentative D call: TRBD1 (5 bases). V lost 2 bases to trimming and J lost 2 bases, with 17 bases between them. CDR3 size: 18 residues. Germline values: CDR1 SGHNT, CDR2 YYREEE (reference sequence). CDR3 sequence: CASSFPRGRATGANVLTF. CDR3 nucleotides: TGTGCCAGCAGCTTCCCCCGAGGCAGGGCCACTGGGGCCAACGTCCTGACTTTC.

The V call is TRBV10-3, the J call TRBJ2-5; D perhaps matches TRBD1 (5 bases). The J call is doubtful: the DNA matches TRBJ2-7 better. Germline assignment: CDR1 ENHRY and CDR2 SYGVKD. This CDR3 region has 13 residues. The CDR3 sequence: CAISERGLYEQYF. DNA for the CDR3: TGTGCCATCAGTGAGAGGGGTCTATACGAGCAGTACTTC.

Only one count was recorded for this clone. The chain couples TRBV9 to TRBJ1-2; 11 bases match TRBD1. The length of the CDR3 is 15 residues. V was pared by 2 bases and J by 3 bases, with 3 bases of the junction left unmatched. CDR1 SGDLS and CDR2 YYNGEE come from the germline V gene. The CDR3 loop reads CASSVGTGGDYGYTF. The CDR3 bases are TGTGCCAGCAGCGTGGGGACAGGGGGTGACTATGGCTACACCTTC.

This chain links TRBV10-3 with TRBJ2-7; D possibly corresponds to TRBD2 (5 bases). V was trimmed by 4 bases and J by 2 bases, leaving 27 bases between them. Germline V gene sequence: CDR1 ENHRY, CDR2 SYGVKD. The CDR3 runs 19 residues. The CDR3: CAISAEVGTGSRATYEQYF. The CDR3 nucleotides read TGTGCCATCAGTGCGGAGGTGGGAACGGGTTCCAGAGCTACCTACGAGCAGTACTTC.

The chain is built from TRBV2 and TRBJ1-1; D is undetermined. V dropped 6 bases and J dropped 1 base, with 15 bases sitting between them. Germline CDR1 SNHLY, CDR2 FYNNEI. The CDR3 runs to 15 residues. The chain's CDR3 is CASSHPGSRNTEAFF. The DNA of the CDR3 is TGTGCCAGCAGCCACCCCGGGAGTAGGAACACTGAAGCTTTCTTT.

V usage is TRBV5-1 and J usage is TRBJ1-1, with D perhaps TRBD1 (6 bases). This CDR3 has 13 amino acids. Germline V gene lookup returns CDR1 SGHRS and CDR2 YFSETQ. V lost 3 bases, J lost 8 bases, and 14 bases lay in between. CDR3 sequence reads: CASSSKGGSEAFF. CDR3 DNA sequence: TGCGCCAGCAGCTCGAAGGGGGGGTCGGAAGCTTTCTTT.

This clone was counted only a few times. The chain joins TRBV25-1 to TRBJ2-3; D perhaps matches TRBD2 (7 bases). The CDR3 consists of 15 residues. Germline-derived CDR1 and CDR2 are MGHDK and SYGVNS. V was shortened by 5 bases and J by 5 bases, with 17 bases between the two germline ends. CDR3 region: CASSRFGGGLDTQYF. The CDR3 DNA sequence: TGTGCCAGCAGTAGGTTCGGCGGGGGCCTAGATACGCAGTATTTT.

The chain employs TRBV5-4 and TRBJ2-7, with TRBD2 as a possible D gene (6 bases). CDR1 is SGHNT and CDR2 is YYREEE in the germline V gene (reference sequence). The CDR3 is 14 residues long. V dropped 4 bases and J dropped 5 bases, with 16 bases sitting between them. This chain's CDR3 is CASSTRGSLHEQYF. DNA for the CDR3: TGTGCCAGCAGCACACGGGGGTCCCTACACGAGCAGTACTTC.

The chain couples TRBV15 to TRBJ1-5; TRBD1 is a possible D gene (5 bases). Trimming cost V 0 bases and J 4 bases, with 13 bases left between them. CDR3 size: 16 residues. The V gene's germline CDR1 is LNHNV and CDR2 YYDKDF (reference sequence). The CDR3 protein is CATSRDPQGYNQPQHF. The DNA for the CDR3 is TGTGCCACCAGCAGAGATCCCCAGGGCTATAATCAGCCCCAGCATTTT.

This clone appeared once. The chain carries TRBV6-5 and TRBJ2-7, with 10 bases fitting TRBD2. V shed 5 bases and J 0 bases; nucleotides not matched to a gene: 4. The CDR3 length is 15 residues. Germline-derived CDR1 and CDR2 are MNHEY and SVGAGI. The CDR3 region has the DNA TGTGCCAGCAGTACCCCTAGCGGGAGCTCCTACGAGCAGTACTTC. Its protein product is CASSTPSGSSYEQYF.

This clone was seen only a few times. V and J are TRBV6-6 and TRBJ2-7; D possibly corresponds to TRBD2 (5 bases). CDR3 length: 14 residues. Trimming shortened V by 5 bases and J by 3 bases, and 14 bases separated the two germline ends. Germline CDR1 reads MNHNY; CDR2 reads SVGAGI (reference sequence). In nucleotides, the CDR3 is TGTGCCAGCAGTCTATATTCCGGGAACTACGAGCAGTACTTC. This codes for CASSLYSGNYEQYF.